The clone carrying this T cell receptor beta chain occurred a few times. The repertoire was sequenced with immunoSEQ multiplex PCR; TCRdb's copy has only in-frame clones and lacks some. The sample lists about 50,000 clones, around 88% occurring once. These data originate in a study of blood T cell repertoires in COVID-19. This receptor was obtained from a human donor in a cohort sampled during active COVID-19. Sequences were obtained from peripheral blood.

This chain's CDR3 is CSGVTQEAEKLFF. CDR3 coding DNA: TGCAGCGGTGTAACGCAGGAGGCCGAAAAACTGTTTTTT. The gene calls are TRBV29-1 and TRBJ1-4; D is undetermined. There are 13 residues in the CDR3. V lost 7 bases, J lost 8 bases, and 17 bases lay in between. The germline V gene has CDR1 SQVTM and CDR2 ANQGSEA.